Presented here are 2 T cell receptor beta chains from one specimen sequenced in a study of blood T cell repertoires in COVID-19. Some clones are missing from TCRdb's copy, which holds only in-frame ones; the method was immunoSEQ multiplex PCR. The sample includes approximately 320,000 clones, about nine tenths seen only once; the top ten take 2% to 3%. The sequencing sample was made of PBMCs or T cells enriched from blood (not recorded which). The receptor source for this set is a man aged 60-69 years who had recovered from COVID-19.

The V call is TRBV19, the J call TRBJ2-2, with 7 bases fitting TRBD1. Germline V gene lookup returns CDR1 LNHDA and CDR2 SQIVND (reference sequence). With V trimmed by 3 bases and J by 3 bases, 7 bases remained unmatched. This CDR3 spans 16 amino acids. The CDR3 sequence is CASSIWTGRDTGELFF. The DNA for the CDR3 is TGTGCCAGTAGTATTTGGACAGGTCGGGACACCGGGGAGCTGTTTTTT.

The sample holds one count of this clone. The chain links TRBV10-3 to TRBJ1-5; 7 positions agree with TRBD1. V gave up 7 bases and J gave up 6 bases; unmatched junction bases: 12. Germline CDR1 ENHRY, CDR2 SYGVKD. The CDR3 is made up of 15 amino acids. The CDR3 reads CAIKGDSGFSQPQHF. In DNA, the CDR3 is TGTGCCATCAAGGGGGACAGCGGGTTCAGTCAGCCCCAGCATTTT.